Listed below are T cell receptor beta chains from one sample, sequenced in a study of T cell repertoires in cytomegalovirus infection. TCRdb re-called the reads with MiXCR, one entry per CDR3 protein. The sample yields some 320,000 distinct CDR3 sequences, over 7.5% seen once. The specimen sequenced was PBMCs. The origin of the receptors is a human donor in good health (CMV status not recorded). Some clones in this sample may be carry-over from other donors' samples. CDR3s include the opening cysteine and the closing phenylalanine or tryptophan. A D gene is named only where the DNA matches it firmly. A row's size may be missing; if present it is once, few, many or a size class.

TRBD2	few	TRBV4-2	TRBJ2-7	CASSLEASGGTSSYEQYF	TGTGCCAGCAGCCTCGAGGCTAGCGGGGGGACAAGCTCCTACGAGCAGTACTTC
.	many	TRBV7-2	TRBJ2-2	CASSWEFTGELFF	TGTGCCAGCAGCTGGGAGTTCACCGGGGAGCTGTTTTTT
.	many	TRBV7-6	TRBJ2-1	CASTGLPLNEQFF	TGTGCCAGCACAGGACTTCCACTCAATGAGCAGTTCTTC
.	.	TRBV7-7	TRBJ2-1	CASSLHQTTYNEQFF	TGTGCCAGCAGCTTACACCAAACCACCTACAATGAGCAGTTCTTC
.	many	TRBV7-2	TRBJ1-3	CASSYKMNRASGNTIYF	TGTGCCAGCAGCTACAAGATGAACAGGGCCTCTGGAAACACCATATATTTT
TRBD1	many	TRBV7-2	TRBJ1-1	CASSFGTALNTEAFF	TGTGCCAGCAGCTTCGGGACAGCTTTGAACACTGAAGCTTTCTTT
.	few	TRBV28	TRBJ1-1	CASSHPFWGRPEAFF	TGTGCCAGCAGTCATCCGTTCTGGGGGCGGCCTGAAGCTTTCTTT
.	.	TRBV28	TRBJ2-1	CASSFGRGGNEQFF	TGTGCCAGCAGTTTCGGACGGGGAGGAAATGAGCAGTTCTTC
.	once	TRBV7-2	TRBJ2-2	CASGYQGWTNTGELFF	TGTGCCAGCGGATACCAGGGGTGGACGAACACCGGGGAGCTGTTTTTT
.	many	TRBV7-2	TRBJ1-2	CASSLGGGGMSGYTF	TGTGCCAGCAGCTTAGGGGGAGGGGGGATGAGTGGCTACACCTTC
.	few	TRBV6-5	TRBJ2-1	CASSPSSGLGYNEQFF	TGTGCCAGCAGTCCGTCGTCGGGGTTGGGCTACAATGAGCAGTTCTTC
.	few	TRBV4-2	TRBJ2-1	CASSQDTGTPYEQFF	TGTGCCAGCAGCCAAGATACCGGGACTCCCTATGAGCAGTTCTTC
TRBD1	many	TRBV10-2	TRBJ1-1	CASSWDRTDTEAFF	TGCGCCAGCAGTTGGGACAGGACGGACACTGAAGCTTTCTTT
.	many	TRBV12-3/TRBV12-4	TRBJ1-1	CASRKNPGRNTEAFF	TGTGCCAGCAGGAAAAACCCTGGCAGGAACACTGAAGCTTTCTTT
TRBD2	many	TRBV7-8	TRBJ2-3	CASSLLAGRDTQYF	TGTGCCAGCAGCTTACTAGCGGGAAGAGATACGCAGTATTTT
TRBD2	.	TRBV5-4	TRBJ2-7	CASSLGAGVDEQYF	TGTGCCAGCAGCTTGGGAGCGGGAGTGGACGAGCAGTACTTC
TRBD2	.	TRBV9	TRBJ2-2	CASSATSGGAAGELFF	TGTGCCAGCAGCGCAACTAGCGGGGGGGCCGCCGGGGAGCTGTTTTTT
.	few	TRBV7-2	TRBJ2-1	CASSSRRQGQEYNEQFF	TGTGCCAGCAGCTCGCGCCGCCAGGGTCAGGAGTACAATGAGCAGTTCTTC
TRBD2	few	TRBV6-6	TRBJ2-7	CASSPPSGRVSYEQYF	TGTGCCAGCAGTCCCCCTAGCGGGAGGGTGTCCTACGAGCAGTACTTC
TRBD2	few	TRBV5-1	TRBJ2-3	CASSRGASGTSTDTQYF	TGCGCCAGCAGCAGGGGAGCTAGCGGGACTAGCACAGATACGCAGTATTTT
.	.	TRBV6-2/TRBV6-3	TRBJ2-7	CASTGISHEQYF	TGTGCCAGCACTGGCATTTCCCACGAGCAGTACTTC
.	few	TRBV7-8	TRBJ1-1	CASSLVDGRAFF	TGTGCCAGCAGCTTAGTTGACGGACGAGCTTTCTTT
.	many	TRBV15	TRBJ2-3	CATSRDRAASTDTQYF	TGTGCCACCAGCAGAGACAGAGCCGCCAGCACAGATACGCAGTATTTT
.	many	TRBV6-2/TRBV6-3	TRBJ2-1	CASRDSRSYNEQFF	TGTGCCAGCAGGGACTCTCGCTCCTACAATGAGCAGTTCTTC
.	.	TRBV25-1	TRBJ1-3	CASSEFLSSQSTGNTIYF	TGTGCCAGCAGTGAATTCTTAAGTTCCCAGAGCACCGGAAACACCATATATTTT
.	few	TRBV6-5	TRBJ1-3	CASSYGRHGGNTIYF	TGTGCCAGCAGTTACGGCAGGCATGGAGGAAACACCATATATTTT
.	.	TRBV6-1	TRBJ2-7	CASSEAETIPAYEQYF	TGTGCCAGCAGTGAAGCTGAGACTATCCCCGCCTACGAGCAGTACTTC
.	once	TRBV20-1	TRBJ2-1	CSARGKLGYNEQFF	TGCAGTGCTAGGGGAAAACTGGGTTACAATGAGCAGTTCTTC
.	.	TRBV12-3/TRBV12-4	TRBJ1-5	CASCLATRGPQHF	TGTGCCAGCTGCTTAGCAACCCGGGGGCCCCAGCATTTT